Each of the 30 T cell receptor beta chains below was sequenced from the same sample in a study of shared clonotypes between healthy human individuals. Naive CD8 cells comprised CD45RO-negative, CCR7-positively selected cells, excluding terminally differentiated effector memory CD45RA+ cells. Assay used: immunoSEQ multiplex PCR; TCRdb lists only in-frame clones, some missing. The data contain hundreds of thousands of clones, about 98% of them singletons. Sequencing used naive CD8+ T cells sorted from blood. The receptors stem from a man aged 25-45 years in good health.

This chain joins TRBV6-5 and TRBJ2-1; the match to TRBD2 covers 11 bases. Trimming at V came to 2 bases and at J to 4 bases, leaving 4 bases not matched to a gene. This CDR3 is built from 16 residues. The germline V gene encodes CDR1 MNHEY and CDR2 SVGAGI. The CDR3 loop is CASSYAGTSGYNEQFF. In DNA form, the CDR3 reads TGTGCCAGCAGTTACGCCGGGACTAGCGGATACAATGAGCAGTTCTTC.

This clone was seen only once. The chain combines TRBV7-9 with TRBJ2-7, with D possibly matching TRBD1 (5 bases). CDR1 and CDR2 from the germline V gene are SEHNR and FQNEAQ (reference sequence). The V and J ends lost 4 bases and 7 bases respectively, with 14 bases between them. The CDR3 contains 13 residues. The CDR3 region is CASSSGPVEEQYF. CDR3 coding DNA: TGTGCCAGCAGCTCAGGGCCTGTGGAAGAGCAGTACTTC.

The chain uses TRBV15 and TRBJ2-2; D not resolved. Germline V gene sequence: CDR1 LNHNV, CDR2 YYDKDF (reference sequence). This CDR3 comprises 17 residues. V shed 0 bases and J shed 1 base, with 12 bases lying between them. The CDR3 sequence: CATSRDRSAENTGELFF. For the CDR3, the DNA is TGTGCCACCAGCAGAGATCGGTCGGCAGAGAACACCGGGGAGCTGTTTTTT.

This rearrangement joins TRBV9 to TRBJ1-2, with D maybe TRBD1 (5 bases). The length of the CDR3 is 12 residues. Looked up from germline, CDR1 is SGDLS and CDR2 is YYNGEE. Deletions cut 3 bases from V and 8 bases from J, with 11 bases between. In DNA form, the CDR3 reads TGTGCCAGCAGCGGCTCAAGGGGAGGCTACACCTTC. Translated: CASSGSRGGYTF.

On this clone: The sample has other DNA sequences that encode this CDR3 too. This sequence joins TRBV7-8 and TRBJ2-7, with D possibly being TRBD1 (5 bases). Germline assignment: CDR1 SGHVS and CDR2 FQNEAQ. CDR3 size: 13 residues. Trimming removed 5 bases from V and 0 bases from J, with 8 bases in between. The CDR3 DNA follows: TGTGCCAGCAGCAGCAGGGCCTCCTACGAGCAGTACTTC. Protein product: CASSSRASYEQYF.

Note on this clone: Other DNA sequences from this sample encode an identical CDR3 as well. The V gene is TRBV27, the J gene TRBJ1-1; the D is unclear. V shed 8 bases and J shed 1 base, with 11 bases lying between them. The CDR3 is 13 amino acids. The germline V gene encodes CDR1 MNHEY and CDR2 SMNVEV (reference sequence). The CDR3 region is CASSLGSNTEAFF. The CDR3 DNA reads TGTGCCAGCTCCCTTGGGTCGAACACTGAAGCTTTCTTT.

This clone was seen once. This chain's CDR3 is CASNHTSRGTQYF. The CDR3 DNA sequence: TGTGCCAGCAACCACACCTCCAGGGGTACGCAGTATTTT. V is TRBV7-2 and J is TRBJ2-3; D possibly corresponds to TRBD1 (6 bases). Looked up from germline, CDR1 is SGHTA and CDR2 is FQGNSA. Between the trimmed V and J ends, which lost 7 bases and 8 bases, there was a span of 16 bases. There are 13 residues in the CDR3.

The chain is built from TRBV5-1 and TRBJ2-1; 10 bases align to TRBD1. The germline V gene encodes CDR1 SGHRS and CDR2 YFSETQ. V dropped 7 bases and J dropped 5; count of bases not matched to a gene: 3. The CDR3 covers 13 residues. The CDR3, as DNA: TGCGCCAGCGGACAGGGGGGACACAATGAGCAGTTCTTC. Residues: CASGQGGHNEQFF.

The chain employs TRBV7-9 and TRBJ2-7; 7 bases agree with TRBD1. Trimming took 5 bases from V and 6 from J; bases not matched to a gene: 7. There are 13 residues in the CDR3. Per germline, CDR1 SEHNR and CDR2 FQNEAQ (reference sequence). DNA of the CDR3: TGTGCCAGCAGCAATTCCACAGGGGTCGAGCAGTACTTC. It encodes CASSNSTGVEQYF.

Concerning this clone: The same CDR3 can be traced to other DNA sequences in this sample. The chain carries TRBV7-9 and TRBJ2-7; a possible D gene is TRBD2 (6 bases). Trimming removed 0 bases from V and 2 bases from J, with 11 bases in between. CDR1 and CDR2 from the germline V gene are SEHNR and FQNEAQ (reference sequence). The CDR3 sequence is 15 residues long. The CDR3 protein is CASSLAGGTAYEQYF. The CDR3 bases are TGTGCCAGCAGCTTAGCGGGGGGTACAGCCTACGAGCAGTACTTC.

The chain has TRBV9 and TRBJ2-1; D not resolved. The CDR3 is made up of 15 amino acids. The V end lost 0 bases, the J end lost 8 bases, and 15 bases lay between the germline ends. CDR1 is SGDLS and CDR2 is YYNGEE in the germline V gene. CDR3: CASSVGVGYADEQFF. Here the CDR3 DNA reads TGTGCCAGCAGCGTAGGGGTCGGGTACGCTGATGAGCAGTTCTTC.

The V call is TRBV15, the J call TRBJ1-2; possibly TRBD1 for D (5 bases). V gave up 0 bases and J gave up 7 bases, with 15 bases separating them. Germline V gene data show CDR1 as LNHNV and CDR2 as YYDKDF (reference sequence). CDR3 size: 15 residues. CDR3 coding DNA: TGTGCCACCAGCAGAGAATGGGACGCCCGGAGTGGCTACACCTTC. Translated, it gives CATSREWDARSGYTF.

The genes are TRBV27 and TRBJ2-5; the D gene is possibly TRBD1 (6 bases). The CDR3 loop spans 15 amino acids. The ends were cut back, 4 bases at V and 5 bases at J, with 17 bases in the middle. Germline-derived CDR1 and CDR2 are MNHEY and SMNVEV (reference sequence). CDR3 residues: CASSSTGRARETQYF. As DNA, the CDR3 is TGTGCCAGCAGTTCGACAGGCCGGGCTCGGGAGACCCAGTACTTC.

The rearrangement links TRBV6-5 to TRBJ1-1; 8 bases align to TRBD1. CDR1 and CDR2 (germline): MNHEY, SVGAGI. V dropped 6 bases and J dropped 4; count of bases not matched to a gene: 7. This CDR3 contains 14 residues. The CDR3 loop reads CASSLQGAGTEAFF. CDR3 sequence (DNA): TGTGCCAGCAGCCTTCAGGGGGCAGGCACTGAAGCTTTCTTT.

V gene TRBV27 combines with J gene TRBJ1-1; D remains ambiguous. Germline V gene sequence: CDR1 MNHEY, CDR2 SMNVEV (reference sequence). The CDR3 length is 15 residues. Trimming stripped 1 base from V and 0 bases from J, with 9 bases between. The CDR3 is CASSLWSGLNTEAFF. DNA for the CDR3: TGTGCCAGCAGTTTATGGAGTGGCCTGAACACTGAAGCTTTCTTT.

For the CDR3, the DNA is TGTGCCAGCAGCCGCGTACTGAACACTGAAGCTTTCTTT. It encodes CASSRVLNTEAFF. The rearrangement links TRBV5-5 to TRBJ1-1; no clear D gene. The V end lost 4 bases, the J end lost 0 bases, and 7 bases lay between the germline ends. This CDR3 is built from 13 residues. Germline V gene data show CDR1 as SGHKS and CDR2 as YYEKEE (reference sequence). Combining the CDR3 with reference TRBV5-5 and TRBJ1-1 gives the whole variable domain DAGVTQSPTHLIKTRGQQVTLRCSPISGHKSVSWYQQVLGQGPQFIFQYYEKEERGRGNFPDRFSARQFPNYSSELNVNALLLGDSALYLCASSRVLNTEAFFGQGTRLTVV.

Concerning this clone: Other DNA sequences in the sample encode the same CDR3. The gene calls are TRBV27 and TRBJ2-1; D call uncertain. CDR3 length: 13 amino acids. V lost 3 bases and J 4 bases, leaving 7 bases between the germline ends. Looked up from germline, CDR1 is MNHEY and CDR2 is SMNVEV (reference sequence). CDR3 sequence (DNA): TGTGCCAGCAGTTTGTCAGCATACAATGAGCAGTTCTTC. Translated: CASSLSAYNEQFF.

The rearrangement uses TRBV11-2 and TRBJ2-3; TRBD2 aligns across 9 bases. J lost 6 bases, V lost 1 base, and 8 bases had no gene match. Germline V gene lookup returns CDR1 SGHAT and CDR2 FQNNGV. The CDR3 is made up of 16 amino acids. The CDR3: CASSLGRGGLSDTQYF. Written as DNA, the CDR3 is TGTGCCAGCAGCTTAGGGCGGGGGGGGCTTTCTGATACGCAGTATTTT.

The chain links TRBV27 to TRBJ2-7, with a weak D call TRBD1 (5 bases). With 6 bases removed from V and 3 bases from J, the gap between germline ends came to 6 bases. The germline V gene encodes CDR1 MNHEY and CDR2 SMNVEV (reference sequence). This CDR3 comprises 11 residues. Here the CDR3 DNA reads TGTGCCAGCAGGGGGCGCTACGAGCAGTACTTC. Its translation is CASRGRYEQYF.

The chain carries TRBV9 and TRBJ2-3; D is possibly TRBD2 (7 bases). CDR1 and CDR2 (germline): SGDLS, YYNGEE. The CDR3 totals 19 residues. Between the trimmed V and J ends, which lost 3 bases and 3 bases, there was a span of 26 bases. The CDR3 here is CASSGGGGVQGLWTDTQYF. CDR3 nucleotide sequence: TGTGCCAGCAGCGGAGGAGGGGGGGTCCAAGGGTTGTGGACAGATACGCAGTATTTT.

The V and J genes are TRBV27 and TRBJ1-1; D ambiguous. V gave up 5 bases and J gave up 4 bases, with 20 bases separating them. The germline gives CDR1 MNHEY, CDR2 SMNVEV (reference sequence). The CDR3 extends over 16 amino acids. The CDR3 DNA follows: TGTGCCAGCAGTGCCTATTCCGGACGCCTCGCCACTGAAGCTTTCTTT. Protein: CASSAYSGRLATEAFF.

The chain recombines TRBV13 with TRBJ1-3; D is perhaps TRBD1 (5 bases). The germline V gene encodes CDR1 PRHDT and CDR2 FYEKMQ (reference sequence). CDR3 size: 15 residues. The V end lost 7 bases, the J end lost 2 bases, and 15 bases lay between the germline ends. The CDR3 sequence: CASTQGAGPGNTIYF. CDR3 DNA sequence: TGTGCCAGCACCCAAGGGGCAGGACCTGGAAACACCATATATTTT.

This chain uses TRBV19 with TRBJ2-1; possibly TRBD1 or TRBD2 for D (5 bases each). The CDR3 extends over 12 amino acids. Trimming took off 5 bases at V and 9 bases at J, with 11 bases between the two ends. Germline CDR1 LNHDA, CDR2 SQIVND (reference sequence). The CDR3 bases are TGTGCCAGTAGTCCCGGGACGCCTGAGCAGTTCTTC. Its translation is CASSPGTPEQFF.

The rearrangement joins TRBV11-2 to TRBJ2-5; the D gene could be TRBD1 or TRBD2 (5 bases each). The CDR3 contains 15 residues. Trimming shortened V by 3 bases and J by 7 bases, and 18 bases separated the two germline ends. Germline CDR1 and CDR2: SGHAT and FQNNGV. The CDR3: CASSFGIGDLTTQYF. CDR3 sequence (DNA): TGTGCCAGCAGCTTTGGCATAGGGGACCTCACGACCCAGTACTTC.

V and J are TRBV29-1 and TRBJ2-7; TRBD1 is a possible D gene (5 bases). Germline CDR1 SQVTM, CDR2 ANQGSEA. The length of the CDR3 is 14 residues. V dropped 6 bases and J dropped 4 bases, with 19 bases sitting between them. In nucleotides, the CDR3 is TGCAGCGTGACCCAACGAATCGACAGATACGAGCAGTACTTC. Its protein product is CSVTQRIDRYEQYF.

This chain links TRBV30 with TRBJ2-2; no firm D call. The length of the CDR3 is 14 residues. Between the trimmed V and J ends, which lost 0 bases and 5 bases, there was a span of 10 bases. CDR1 and CDR2 from the germline V gene are GTSNPN and SVGIG (reference sequence). This CDR3 is CAWSVGVWTGELFF. The CDR3 DNA sequence: TGTGCCTGGAGTGTCGGAGTTTGGACCGGGGAGCTGTTTTTT.

The chain employs TRBV6-6 and TRBJ2-7; D is undetermined. Per germline, CDR1 MNHNY and CDR2 SVGAGI (reference sequence). The CDR3 totals 11 residues. V lost 2 bases to trimming and J lost 5 bases, with 4 bases between them. This CDR3 reads CASSYSNEQYF. CDR3 nucleotide sequence: TGTGCCAGCAGTTACAGCAACGAGCAGTACTTC.

The table lists this clone with a count of one. The chain links TRBV5-1 to TRBJ2-3, with 7 bases matching TRBD2. The CDR3 has 15 amino acids. Germline V gives CDR1 SGHRS, CDR2 YFSETQ. The V segment lost 2 bases and the J segment 3 bases; nucleotides outside the gene matches: 6. The CDR3 region has the DNA TGCGCCAGCAGCTTTGGCGGGAGTGCAACAGATACGCAGTATTTT. This encodes CASSFGGSATDTQYF.

The chain's CDR3 is CASSLGPSNTGELFF. The CDR3 region has the DNA TGTGCCAGCAGTTTAGGGCCCTCGAACACCGGGGAGCTGTTTTTT. This chain connects TRBV27 to TRBJ2-2; D gene uncertain. CDR3 length equals 15 residues. CDR1 is MNHEY and CDR2 is SMNVEV in the germline V gene (reference sequence). Trimming pared 2 bases from V and 0 bases from J, leaving 7 bases between.

The V gene is TRBV5-4, the J gene TRBJ2-3, with D unclear. The CDR3 is 15 amino acids. Germline lookup yields CDR1 SGHNT and CDR2 YYREEE (reference sequence). Trimming removed 3 bases at V and 1 base at J, with 12 bases between. CDR3 loop: CASSYSGGRTDTQYF. CDR3 sequence (DNA): TGTGCCAGCAGCTATAGTGGTGGGCGCACAGATACGCAGTATTTT.